The subject of this entry is one T cell receptor beta chain. This entry is derived from a study of blood T cell repertoires in COVID-19. CDR1 and CDR2 from the germline V gene are KGHDR and SFDVKD. The CDR3 is 11 amino acids. The V gene end was trimmed by 9 bases and the J gene end by 11 bases; junction bases not matched to a gene: 5. The assay was immunoSEQ multiplex PCR, and TCRdb's table has in-frame clones only and misses some. The sample consists of 200,000 to 250,000 clones, roughly four fifths of them appearing once. The source of this sequence is an elderly woman with COVID-19, enrolled during active disease. Sequencing was performed on peripheral blood. V is TRBV24-1 and J is TRBJ1-1, with 10 bases matching TRBD1. The DNA for the CDR3 is TGTGCCACCTCCGGGACAGGGGCCGCTTTCTTT. It codes for CATSGTGAAFF.